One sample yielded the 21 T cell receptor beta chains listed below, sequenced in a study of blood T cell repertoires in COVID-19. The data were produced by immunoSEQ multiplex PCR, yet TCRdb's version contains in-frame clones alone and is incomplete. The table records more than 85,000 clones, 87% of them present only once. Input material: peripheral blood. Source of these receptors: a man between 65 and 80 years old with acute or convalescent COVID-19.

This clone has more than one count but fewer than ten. As DNA, the CDR3 is TGTGCCAGCTCACCACCCCGCGGGAGAGGGAACACTGAAGCTTTCTTT. It encodes CASSPPRGRGNTEAFF. This chain connects TRBV18 to TRBJ1-1; D is uncertain. V lost 0 bases and J lost 1, with 12 bases in between. The CDR3 extends over 16 amino acids. Germline V gives CDR1 KGHSH, CDR2 LQKENI.

The CDR3 bases are TGTGCCAGCAGTTTCGACAGGGGTTTCTACAATGAGCAGTTCTTC. As protein: CASSFDRGFYNEQFF. The gene calls are TRBV5-4 and TRBJ2-1, with 8 bases aligning to TRBD1. Germline trimming cut 5 bases from V and 3 bases from J; bases unmatched to any gene: 7. CDR3 length: 15 amino acids. CDR1 SGHNT and CDR2 YYREEE come from the germline V gene (reference sequence).

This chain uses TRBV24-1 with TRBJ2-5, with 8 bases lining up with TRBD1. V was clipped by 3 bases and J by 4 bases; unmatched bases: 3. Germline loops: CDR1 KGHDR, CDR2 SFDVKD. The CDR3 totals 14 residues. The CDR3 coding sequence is TGTGCCACCAGTGATGCCAGGGGGCCAGAGACCCAGTACTTC. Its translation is CATSDARGPETQYF.

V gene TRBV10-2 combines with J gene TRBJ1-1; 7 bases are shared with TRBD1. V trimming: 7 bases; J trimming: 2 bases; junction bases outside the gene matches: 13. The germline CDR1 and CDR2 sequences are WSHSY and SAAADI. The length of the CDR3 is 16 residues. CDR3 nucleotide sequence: TGCGCCAGCATCGCTATGGGCCGGGACAGCAACACTGAAGCTTTCTTT. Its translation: CASIAMGRDSNTEAFF.

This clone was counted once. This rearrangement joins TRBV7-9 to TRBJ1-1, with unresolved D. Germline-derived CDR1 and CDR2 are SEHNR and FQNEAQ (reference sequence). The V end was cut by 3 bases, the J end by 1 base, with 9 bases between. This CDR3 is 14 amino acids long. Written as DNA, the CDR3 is TGTGCCAGCAGCTTCATGCAGGAGAACACTGAAGCTTTCTTT. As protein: CASSFMQENTEAFF.

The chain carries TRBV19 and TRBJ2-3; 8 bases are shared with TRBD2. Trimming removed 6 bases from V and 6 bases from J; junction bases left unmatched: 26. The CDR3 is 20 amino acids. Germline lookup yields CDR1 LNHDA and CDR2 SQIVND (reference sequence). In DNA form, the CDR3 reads TGTGCCAGTAGCCCTTCGCGGGGGGCGGGGCCTGGAGGGACGATTGATACGCAGTATTTT. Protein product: CASSPSRGAGPGGTIDTQYF.

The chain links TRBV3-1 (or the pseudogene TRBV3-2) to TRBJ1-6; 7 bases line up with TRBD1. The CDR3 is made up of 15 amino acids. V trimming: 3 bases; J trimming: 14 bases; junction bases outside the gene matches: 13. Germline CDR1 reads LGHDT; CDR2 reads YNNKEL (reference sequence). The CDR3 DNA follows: TGTGCCAGCAGCCACGGAGATACAGGGGTAAGAACCCTCCACTTT. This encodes CASSHGDTGVRTLHF.

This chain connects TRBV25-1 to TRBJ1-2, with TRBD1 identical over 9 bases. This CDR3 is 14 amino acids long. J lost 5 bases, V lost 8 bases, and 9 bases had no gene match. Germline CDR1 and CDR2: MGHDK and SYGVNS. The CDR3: CASWGTGRGYGYTF. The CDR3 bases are TGTGCCAGCTGGGGGACAGGGAGGGGGTATGGCTACACCTTC.

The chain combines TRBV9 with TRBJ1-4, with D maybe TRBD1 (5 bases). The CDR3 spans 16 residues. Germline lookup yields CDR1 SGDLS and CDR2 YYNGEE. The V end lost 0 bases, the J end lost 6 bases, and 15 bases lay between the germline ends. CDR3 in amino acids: CASSVGVTTGDEKLFF. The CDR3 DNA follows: TGTGCCAGCAGCGTAGGGGTAACCACGGGGGATGAAAAACTGTTTTTT.

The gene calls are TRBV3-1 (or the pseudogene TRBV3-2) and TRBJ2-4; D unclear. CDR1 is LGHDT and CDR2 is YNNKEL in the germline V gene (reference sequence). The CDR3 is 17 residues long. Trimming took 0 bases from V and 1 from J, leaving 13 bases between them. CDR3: CASSQDRNNYAKNIQYF. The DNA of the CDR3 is TGTGCCAGCAGCCAAGATAGGAACAACTACGCCAAAAACATTCAGTACTTC.

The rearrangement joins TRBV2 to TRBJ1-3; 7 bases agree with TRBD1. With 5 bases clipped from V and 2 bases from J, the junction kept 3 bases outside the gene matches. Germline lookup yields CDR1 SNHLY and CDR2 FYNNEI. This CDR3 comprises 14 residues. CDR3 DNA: TGTGCCAGCAGTAGAGACAGGGCTGGAAACACCATATATTTT. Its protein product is CASSRDRAGNTIYF.

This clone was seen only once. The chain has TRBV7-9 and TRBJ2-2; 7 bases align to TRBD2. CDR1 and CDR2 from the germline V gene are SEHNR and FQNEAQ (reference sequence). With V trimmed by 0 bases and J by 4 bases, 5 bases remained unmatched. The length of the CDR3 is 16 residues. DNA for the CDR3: TGTGCCAGCAGCTTAGCGGACCGCGGGGGCACCGGGGAGCTGTTTTTT. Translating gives CASSLADRGGTGELFF.

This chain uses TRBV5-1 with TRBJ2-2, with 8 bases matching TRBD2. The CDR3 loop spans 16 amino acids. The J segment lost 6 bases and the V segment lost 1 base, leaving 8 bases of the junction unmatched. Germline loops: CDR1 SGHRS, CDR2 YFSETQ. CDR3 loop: CASSLQSGGKPGELFF. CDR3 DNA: TGCGCCAGCAGCTTGCAGAGCGGGGGCAAGCCCGGGGAGCTGTTTTTT.

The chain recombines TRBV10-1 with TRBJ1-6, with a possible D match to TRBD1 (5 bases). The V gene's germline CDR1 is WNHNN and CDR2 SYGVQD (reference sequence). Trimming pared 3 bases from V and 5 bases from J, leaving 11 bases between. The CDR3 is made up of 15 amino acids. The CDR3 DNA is TGCGCCAGCAGTGATTCTAGGGGTAATAATTCACCCCTCCACTTT. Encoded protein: CASSDSRGNNSPLHF.

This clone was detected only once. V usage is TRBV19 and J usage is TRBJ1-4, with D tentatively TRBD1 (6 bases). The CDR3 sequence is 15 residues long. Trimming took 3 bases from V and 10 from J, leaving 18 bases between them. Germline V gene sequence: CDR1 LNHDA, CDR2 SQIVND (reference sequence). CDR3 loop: CASSIRGHTGRKLFF. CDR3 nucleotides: TGTGCCAGTAGTATCCGGGGACATACCGGTCGAAAACTGTTTTTT.

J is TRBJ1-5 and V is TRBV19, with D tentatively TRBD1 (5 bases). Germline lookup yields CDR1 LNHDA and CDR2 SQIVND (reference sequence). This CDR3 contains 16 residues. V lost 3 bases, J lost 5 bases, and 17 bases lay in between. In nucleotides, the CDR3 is TGTGCCAGTAGTATCGGCCCAGGGCGGGACGATCAGCCCCAGCATTTT. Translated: CASSIGPGRDDQPQHF.

The CDR3 DNA reads TGTGCCAGCAGCTTGGTGGCCGGGGGGACAGGGCACAATGAGCAGTTCTTC. This encodes CASSLVAGGTGHNEQFF. The V call is TRBV5-5, the J call TRBJ2-1; 9 positions match TRBD1. The CDR3 contains 17 residues. With V trimmed by 0 bases and J by 5 bases, 9 bases remained unmatched. Germline-derived CDR1 and CDR2 are SGHKS and YYEKEE (reference sequence).

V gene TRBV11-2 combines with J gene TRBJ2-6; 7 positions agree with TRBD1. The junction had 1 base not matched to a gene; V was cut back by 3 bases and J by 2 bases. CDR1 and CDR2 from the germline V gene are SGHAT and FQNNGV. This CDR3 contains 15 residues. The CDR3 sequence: CASSFDRAGANVLTF. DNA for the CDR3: TGTGCCAGCAGCTTTGACAGGGCTGGGGCCAACGTCCTGACTTTC. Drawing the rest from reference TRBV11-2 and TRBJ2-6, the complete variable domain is EAGVAQSPRYKIIEKRQSVAFWCNPISGHATLYWYQQILGQGPKLLIQFQNNGVVDDSQLPKDRFSAERLKGVDSTLKIQPAKLEDSAVYLCASSFDRAGANVLTFGAGSRLTVL.

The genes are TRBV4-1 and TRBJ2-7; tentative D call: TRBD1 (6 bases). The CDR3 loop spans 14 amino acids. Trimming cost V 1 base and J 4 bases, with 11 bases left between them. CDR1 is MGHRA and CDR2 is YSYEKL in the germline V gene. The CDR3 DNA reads TGCGCCAGCAGCCAAGTCGGACAGAGTTACGAGCAGTACTTC. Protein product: CASSQVGQSYEQYF.

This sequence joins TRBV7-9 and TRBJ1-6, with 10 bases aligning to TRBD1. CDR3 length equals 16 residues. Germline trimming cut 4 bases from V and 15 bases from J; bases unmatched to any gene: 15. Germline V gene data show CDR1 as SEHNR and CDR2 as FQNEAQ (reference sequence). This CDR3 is CASSSGPGQGRAHLHF. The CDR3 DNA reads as TGTGCCAGCAGCTCCGGTCCGGGACAGGGGAGAGCTCACCTCCACTTT.

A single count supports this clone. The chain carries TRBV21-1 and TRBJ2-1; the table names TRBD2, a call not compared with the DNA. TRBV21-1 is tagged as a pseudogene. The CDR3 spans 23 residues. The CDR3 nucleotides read TGTGCCAGCAGCAAAGCCCCCAGTTCGGGACTAGCGGGGGGCGTTAGCTCCTACAATGAGCAGTTCTTC. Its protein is CASSKAPSSGLAGGVSSYNEQFF.